These T cell receptor beta chains were read from a single sample in a study of identical twins. One entry per CDR3 protein, called by TCRdb with MiXCR from the 5' RACE reads. Here the sample spans some 600,000 distinct CDR3 sequences, roughly 7.1% being singletons. The data also belong to a second study, concerning yellow fever vaccine responses in identical twins.

The specimen sequenced was PBMCs. Source of these receptors: a woman in her late teens or twenties in good health. CDR3s include the opening cysteine and the closing phenylalanine or tryptophan. D genes are given only for firm matches. The size entry is marked missing in some rows and otherwise reads once, few, many or a size class.

clone size	V gene	D gene	J gene	CDR3 protein	CDR3 DNA
-	TRBV12-3/TRBV12-4	TRBD2	TRBJ2-3	CASKPSGGADTQYF	TGTGCCAGCAAGCCCAGCGGGGGGGCAGATACGCAGTATTTT
few	TRBV20-1	-	TRBJ2-3	CSARDLGATDTQYF	TGCAGTGCTAGAGATCTGGGGGCAACAGATACGCAGTATTTT
-	TRBV7-9	-	TRBJ2-3	CASSLGAGTGTDTQYF	TGTGCCAGCAGCTTAGGAGCAGGAACGGGCACAGATACGCAGTATTTT
many	TRBV29-1	-	TRBJ1-1	CSVVGRSGTENTEAFF	TGCAGCGTTGTGGGGAGATCGGGGACGGAGAACACTGAAGCTTTCTTT
few	TRBV7-8	-	TRBJ2-2	CASSRSHTGELFF	TGTGCCAGCAGCCGGAGCCACACCGGGGAGCTGTTTTTT
many	TRBV5-1	TRBD1	TRBJ1-5	CASSEGTGERSQPQHF	TGCGCCAGCAGCGAGGGGACAGGGGAAAGGAGTCAGCCCCAGCATTTT
few	TRBV28	TRBD1	TRBJ2-7	CASSPPDRGAYEQYF	TGTGCCAGCAGTCCCCCGGACAGGGGGGCCTACGAGCAGTACTTC
-	TRBV3-1	-	TRBJ2-7	CASSPDLTYEQYF	TGTGCCAGCAGCCCGGACCTTACCTACGAGCAGTACTTC
-	TRBV7-9	TRBD2	TRBJ2-3	CVQPPASGGTDTQYF	TGTGTTCAGCCCCCGGCTAGCGGGGGAACAGATACGCAGTATTTT
many	TRBV7-9	TRBD1	TRBJ1-6	CASSLGTGENSPLHF	TGTGCCAGCAGCCTTGGGACAGGCGAAAATTCACCCCTCCACTTT
few	TRBV20-1	TRBD2	TRBJ2-7	CSARVLAGGEQYF	TGCAGTGCTAGAGTACTAGCGGGTGGCGAGCAGTACTTC
many	TRBV5-1	-	TRBJ2-2	CASSLGSNTGELFF	TGCGCCAGCAGTCTGGGTTCGAACACCGGGGAGCTGTTTTTT
-	TRBV20-1	-	TRBJ2-2	CSASDGELFF	TGCAGTGCTAGCGACGGGGAGCTGTTTTTT
many	TRBV10-3	-	TRBJ1-1	CAVRESHLMNTEAFF	TGTGCCGTCCGGGAGTCGCACTTAATGAACACTGAAGCTTTCTTT
-	TRBV4-2	-	TRBJ2-5	CASSQEKRRETQYF	TGTGCCAGCAGCCAAGAAAAGCGGCGTGAGACCCAGTACTTC
-	TRBV20-1	TRBD2	TRBJ2-1	CSARGTSGYSEQFF	TGCAGTGCTAGAGGGACTAGCGGTTACTCCGAGCAGTTCTTC
many	TRBV12-3/TRBV12-4	TRBD1	TRBJ1-1	CASRGQGAITEAFF	TGTGCCAGCAGGGGGCAGGGGGCGATCACTGAAGCTTTCTTT
-	TRBV18	TRBD1	TRBJ2-1	CASSPEGQGFNEQFF	TGTGCCAGCTCACCAGAGGGACAGGGGTTCAATGAGCAGTTCTTC
few	TRBV7-6	TRBD2	TRBJ2-2	CASSLATSVAGELFF	TGTGCCAGCAGCTTAGCTACTAGCGTCGCCGGGGAGCTGTTTTTT
many	TRBV12-3/TRBV12-4	TRBD2	TRBJ2-1	CASNRGVAGVSEQFF	TGTGCCAGCAACCGCGGGGTAGCGGGGGTTTCTGAGCAGTTCTTC
-	TRBV7-8	TRBD2	TRBJ2-5	CASSFGLAGDQETQYF	TGTGCCAGCAGCTTTGGACTAGCGGGAGATCAAGAGACCCAGTACTTC
-	TRBV14	TRBD2	TRBJ2-3	CASSQDRAAGVDTQYF	TGTGCCAGCAGCCAAGATCGCGCAGCGGGGGTCGATACGCAGTATTTT
few	TRBV20-1	TRBD2	TRBJ2-3	CSASPSGGNNPYF	TGCAGTGCTAGTCCTAGCGGGGGCAACAACCCGTATTTT
few	TRBV4-1	TRBD2	TRBJ2-5	CASSPISQVAGAETQYF	TGCGCCAGCAGCCCTATCTCTCAAGTAGCGGGAGCAGAGACCCAGTACTTC
few	TRBV29-1	-	TRBJ1-1	CSVRATNTEAFF	TGCAGCGTAAGGGCCACGAACACTGAAGCTTTCTTT